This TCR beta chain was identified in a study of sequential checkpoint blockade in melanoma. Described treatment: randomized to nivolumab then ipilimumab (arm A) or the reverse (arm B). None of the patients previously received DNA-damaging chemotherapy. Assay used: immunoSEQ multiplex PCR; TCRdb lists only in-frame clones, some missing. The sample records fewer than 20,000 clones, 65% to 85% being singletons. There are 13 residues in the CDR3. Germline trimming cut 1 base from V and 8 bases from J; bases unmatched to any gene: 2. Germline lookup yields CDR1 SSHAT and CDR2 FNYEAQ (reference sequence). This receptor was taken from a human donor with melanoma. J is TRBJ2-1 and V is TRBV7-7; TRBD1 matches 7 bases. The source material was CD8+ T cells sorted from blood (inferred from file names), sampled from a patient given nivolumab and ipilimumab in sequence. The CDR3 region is CASSLGDRYEQFF. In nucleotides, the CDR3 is TGTGCCAGCAGCTTAGGGGACAGATATGAGCAGTTCTTC.